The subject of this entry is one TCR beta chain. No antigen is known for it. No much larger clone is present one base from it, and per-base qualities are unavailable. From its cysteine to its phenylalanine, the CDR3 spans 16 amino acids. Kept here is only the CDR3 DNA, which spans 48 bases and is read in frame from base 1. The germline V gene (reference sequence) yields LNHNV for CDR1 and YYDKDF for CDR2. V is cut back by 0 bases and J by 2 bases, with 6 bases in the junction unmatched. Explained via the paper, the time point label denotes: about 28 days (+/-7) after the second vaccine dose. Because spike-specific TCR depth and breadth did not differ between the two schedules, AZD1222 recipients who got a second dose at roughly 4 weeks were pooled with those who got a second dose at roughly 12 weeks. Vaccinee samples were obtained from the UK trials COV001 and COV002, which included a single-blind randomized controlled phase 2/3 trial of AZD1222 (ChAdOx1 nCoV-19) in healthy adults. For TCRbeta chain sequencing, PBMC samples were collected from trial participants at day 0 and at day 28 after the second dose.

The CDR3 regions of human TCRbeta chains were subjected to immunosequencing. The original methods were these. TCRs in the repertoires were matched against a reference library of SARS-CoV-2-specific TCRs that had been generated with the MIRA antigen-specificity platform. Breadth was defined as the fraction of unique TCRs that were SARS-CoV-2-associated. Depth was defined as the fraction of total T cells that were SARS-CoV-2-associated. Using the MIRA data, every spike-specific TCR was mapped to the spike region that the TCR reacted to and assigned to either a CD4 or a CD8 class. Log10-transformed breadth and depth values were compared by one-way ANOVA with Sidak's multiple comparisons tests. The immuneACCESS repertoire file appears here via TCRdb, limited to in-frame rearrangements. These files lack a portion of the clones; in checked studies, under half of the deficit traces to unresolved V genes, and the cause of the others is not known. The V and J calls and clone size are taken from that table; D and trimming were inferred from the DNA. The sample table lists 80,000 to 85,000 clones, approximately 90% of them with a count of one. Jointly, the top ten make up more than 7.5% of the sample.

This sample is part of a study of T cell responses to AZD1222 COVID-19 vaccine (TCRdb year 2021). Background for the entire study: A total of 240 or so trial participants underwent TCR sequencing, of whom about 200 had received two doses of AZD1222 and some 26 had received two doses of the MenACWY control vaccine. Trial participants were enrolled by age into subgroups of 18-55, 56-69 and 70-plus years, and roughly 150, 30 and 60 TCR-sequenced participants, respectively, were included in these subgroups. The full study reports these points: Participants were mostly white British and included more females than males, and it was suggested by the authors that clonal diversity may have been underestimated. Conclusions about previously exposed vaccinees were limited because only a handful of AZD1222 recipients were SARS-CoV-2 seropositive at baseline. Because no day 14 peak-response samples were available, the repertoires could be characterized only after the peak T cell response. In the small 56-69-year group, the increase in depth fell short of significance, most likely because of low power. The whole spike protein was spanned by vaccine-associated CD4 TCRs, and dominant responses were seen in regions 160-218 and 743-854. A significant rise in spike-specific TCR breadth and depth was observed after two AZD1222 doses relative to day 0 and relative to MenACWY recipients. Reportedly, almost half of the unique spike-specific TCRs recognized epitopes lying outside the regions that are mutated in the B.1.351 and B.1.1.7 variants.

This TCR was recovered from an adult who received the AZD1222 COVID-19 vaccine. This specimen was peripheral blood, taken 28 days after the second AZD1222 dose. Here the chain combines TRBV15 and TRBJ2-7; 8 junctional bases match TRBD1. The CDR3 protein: CATSRDPRQGPYEQYF. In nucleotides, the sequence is TGTGCCACCAGCAGAGATCCTAGACAGGGGCCCTACGAGCAGTACTTC. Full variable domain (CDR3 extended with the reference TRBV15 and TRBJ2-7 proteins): DAMVIQNPRYQVTQFGKPVTLSCSQTLNHNVMYWYQQKSSQAPKLLFHYYDKDFNNEADTPDNFQSRRPNTSFCFLDIRSPGLGDTAMYLCATSRDPRQGPYEQYFGPGTRLTVT.